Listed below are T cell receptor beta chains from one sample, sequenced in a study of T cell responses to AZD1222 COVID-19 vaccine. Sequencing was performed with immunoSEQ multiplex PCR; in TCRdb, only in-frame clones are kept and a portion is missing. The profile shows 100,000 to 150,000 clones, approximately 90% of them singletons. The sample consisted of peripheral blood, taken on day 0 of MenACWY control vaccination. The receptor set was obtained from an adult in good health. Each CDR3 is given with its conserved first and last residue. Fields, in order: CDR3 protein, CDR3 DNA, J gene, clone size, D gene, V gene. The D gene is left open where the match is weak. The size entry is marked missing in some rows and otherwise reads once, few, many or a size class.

cdr3_aa: CASSSDRLPPYEQYF; cdr3_nt: TGTGCCAGCAGCTCCGACAGGCTCCCTCCCTACGAGCAGTACTTC; j_call: TRBJ2-7; clone_size: NA; d_call: NA; v_call: TRBV5-4
cdr3_aa: CASSLGAGETQYF; cdr3_nt: TGCGCCAGCAGCTTGGGAGCGGGAGAGACCCAGTACTTC; j_call: TRBJ2-5; clone_size: NA; d_call: NA; v_call: TRBV5-1
cdr3_aa: CASTQTGRGRVEKLFF; cdr3_nt: TGTGCCAGCACCCAAACCGGACGGGGGCGTGTTGAAAAACTGTTTTTT; j_call: TRBJ1-4; clone_size: NA; d_call: NA; v_call: TRBV5-4
cdr3_aa: CASSPPLGPNTEAFF; cdr3_nt: TGCGCCAGCAGCCCCCCCTTAGGTCCTAACACTGAAGCTTTCTTT; j_call: TRBJ1-1; clone_size: once; d_call: NA; v_call: TRBV5-1
cdr3_aa: CASSLPGYRGSGNTIYF; cdr3_nt: TGTGCCAGCAGCTTACCGGGATACAGGGGATCTGGAAACACCATATATTTT; j_call: TRBJ1-3; clone_size: NA; d_call: TRBD1; v_call: TRBV7-9
cdr3_aa: CASSKAHGANEKLFF; cdr3_nt: TGTGCCAGCAGCAAAGCCCACGGGGCTAATGAAAAACTGTTTTTT; j_call: TRBJ1-4; clone_size: NA; d_call: NA; v_call: TRBV21-1
cdr3_aa: CASSPVIETQYF; cdr3_nt: TGTGCCAGCAGCCCTGTGATAGAGACCCAGTACTTC; j_call: TRBJ2-5; clone_size: NA; d_call: NA; v_call: TRBV7-9
cdr3_aa: CASSVQGTGELFF; cdr3_nt: TGTGCCAGCAGCGTACAGGGTACCGGGGAGCTGTTTTTT; j_call: TRBJ2-2; clone_size: NA; d_call: NA; v_call: TRBV11-3
cdr3_aa: CASSIGPGRYEQYF; cdr3_nt: TGTGCCAGTAGTATAGGGCCGGGACGCTACGAGCAGTACTTC; j_call: TRBJ2-7; clone_size: once; d_call: NA; v_call: TRBV19
cdr3_aa: CASSPPGQVYGYTF; cdr3_nt: TGTGCCAGCAGCCCCCCCGGACAGGTCTATGGCTACACCTTC; j_call: TRBJ1-2; clone_size: NA; d_call: TRBD1; v_call: TRBV5-6
cdr3_aa: CASTGQGAYYGYTF; cdr3_nt: TGTGCCAGCACCGGACAGGGGGCTTACTATGGCTACACCTTC; j_call: TRBJ1-2; clone_size: once; d_call: TRBD1; v_call: TRBV5-4
cdr3_aa: CASREDSSTDTQYF; cdr3_nt: TGTGCCAGCAGGGAGGACAGTAGCACAGATACGCAGTATTTT; j_call: TRBJ2-3; clone_size: NA; d_call: NA; v_call: TRBV2
cdr3_aa: CASTSGTGDYGYTF; cdr3_nt: TGTGCCAGCACCTCCGGGACAGGCGACTATGGCTACACCTTC; j_call: TRBJ1-2; clone_size: NA; d_call: TRBD1; v_call: TRBV6-5
cdr3_aa: CASSTGRTDTQYF; cdr3_nt: TGTGCCAGCAGCACGGGACGGACAGATACGCAGTATTTT; j_call: TRBJ2-3; clone_size: NA; d_call: NA; v_call: TRBV5-6
cdr3_aa: CASSWDRGETQYF; cdr3_nt: TGTGCCAGCAGCTGGGACAGAGGAGAGACCCAGTACTTC; j_call: TRBJ2-5; clone_size: NA; d_call: TRBD1; v_call: TRBV5-4
cdr3_aa: CASSLSTGQNIPYSYEQYF; cdr3_nt: TGTGCCAGCAGTCTCTCGACAGGGCAAAATATTCCATACTCATACGAGCAGTACTTC; j_call: TRBJ2-7; clone_size: NA; d_call: TRBD1; v_call: TRBV28
cdr3_aa: CASSYSSYNEQFF; cdr3_nt: TGTGCCAGCAGCTACTCCAGCTACAATGAGCAGTTCTTC; j_call: TRBJ2-1; clone_size: NA; d_call: NA; v_call: TRBV7-2
cdr3_aa: CASSLDWADGGYNEQFF; cdr3_nt: TGTGCCAGCAGCTTAGATTGGGCCGACGGAGGATACAATGAGCAGTTCTTC; j_call: TRBJ2-1; clone_size: NA; d_call: NA; v_call: TRBV7-2
cdr3_aa: CASSLFSGIANYGYTF; cdr3_nt: TGTGCCAGCAGTTTATTCTCGGGCATAGCTAACTATGGCTACACCTTC; j_call: TRBJ1-2; clone_size: NA; d_call: NA; v_call: TRBV27
cdr3_aa: CASTRGGNTGELFF; cdr3_nt: TGTGCCAGTACCCGCGGGGGGAACACCGGGGAGCTGTTTTTT; j_call: TRBJ2-2; clone_size: NA; d_call: TRBD2; v_call: TRBV2
cdr3_aa: CALGLSYTGELFF; cdr3_nt: TGTGCCTTGGGACTAAGCTACACCGGGGAGCTGTTTTTT; j_call: TRBJ2-2; clone_size: NA; d_call: TRBD2; v_call: TRBV30
cdr3_aa: CASSDGQGAFEQYF; cdr3_nt: TGTGCCAGCAGTGATGGACAGGGGGCTTTCGAGCAGTACTTC; j_call: TRBJ2-7; clone_size: NA; d_call: TRBD1; v_call: TRBV2
cdr3_aa: CASSVRLAAEAYEQYF; cdr3_nt: TGTGCCAGCAGCGTACGATTAGCGGCGGAGGCCTACGAGCAGTACTTC; j_call: TRBJ2-7; clone_size: NA; d_call: NA; v_call: TRBV11-2
cdr3_aa: CASSPPGQGAFRRAFF; cdr3_nt: TGTGCCAGCAGCCCTCCGGGACAGGGGGCCTTCAGGCGAGCTTTCTTT; j_call: TRBJ1-1; clone_size: few; d_call: TRBD1; v_call: TRBV3-1/TRBV3-2
cdr3_aa: CAIRHSQGGQETQYF; cdr3_nt: TGTGCCATCAGACACTCACAGGGGGGGCAAGAGACCCAGTACTTC; j_call: TRBJ2-5; clone_size: NA; d_call: NA; v_call: TRBV10-3
cdr3_aa: CASSKILGGRAYNEQFF; cdr3_nt: TGTGCCAGCAGTAAGATTTTGGGCGGGAGGGCCTACAATGAGCAGTTCTTC; j_call: TRBJ2-1; clone_size: NA; d_call: TRBD2; v_call: TRBV11-3
cdr3_aa: CASSHAGADYNEQFF; cdr3_nt: TGTGCCAGCTCCCATGCGGGAGCGGACTACAATGAGCAGTTCTTC; j_call: TRBJ2-1; clone_size: NA; d_call: TRBD2; v_call: TRBV3-1/TRBV3-2
cdr3_aa: CASSLESPTYEQYF; cdr3_nt: TGCGCCAGCAGCTTGGAGAGCCCCACCTACGAGCAGTACTTC; j_call: TRBJ2-7; clone_size: few; d_call: NA; v_call: TRBV5-1
cdr3_aa: CASSLNGGSSYEQYF; cdr3_nt: TGTGCCAGCAGCTTGAACGGAGGAAGCTCCTACGAGCAGTACTTC; j_call: TRBJ2-7; clone_size: NA; d_call: NA; v_call: TRBV7-9
cdr3_aa: CATSPTDSPNTEAFF; cdr3_nt: TGTGCCACCAGTCCAACGGACAGTCCGAACACTGAAGCTTTCTTT; j_call: TRBJ1-1; clone_size: NA; d_call: NA; v_call: TRBV24-1
cdr3_aa: CASSLAQGAYEQYF; cdr3_nt: TGTGCCAGCAGCTTGGCCCAGGGGGCCTACGAGCAGTACTTC; j_call: TRBJ2-7; clone_size: NA; d_call: TRBD1; v_call: TRBV5-4
cdr3_aa: CASRGQLSNQPQHF; cdr3_nt: TGTGCCAGCAGGGGACAGCTTAGCAATCAGCCCCAGCATTTT; j_call: TRBJ1-5; clone_size: NA; d_call: TRBD1; v_call: TRBV27
cdr3_aa: CASSIHGTQYF; cdr3_nt: TGTGCCAGCAGCATCCACGGTACGCAGTATTTT; j_call: TRBJ2-3; clone_size: NA; d_call: NA; v_call: TRBV21-1
cdr3_aa: CASSSPGVRNEKLFF; cdr3_nt: TGTGCCAGCAGTTCCCCGGGTGTTAGGAATGAAAAACTGTTTTTT; j_call: TRBJ1-4; clone_size: NA; d_call: NA; v_call: TRBV28
cdr3_aa: CASSLGDRSVPNEKLFF; cdr3_nt: TGCGCCAGCAGCTTGGGGGACAGAAGTGTACCTAATGAAAAACTGTTTTTT; j_call: TRBJ1-4; clone_size: NA; d_call: TRBD1; v_call: TRBV5-1